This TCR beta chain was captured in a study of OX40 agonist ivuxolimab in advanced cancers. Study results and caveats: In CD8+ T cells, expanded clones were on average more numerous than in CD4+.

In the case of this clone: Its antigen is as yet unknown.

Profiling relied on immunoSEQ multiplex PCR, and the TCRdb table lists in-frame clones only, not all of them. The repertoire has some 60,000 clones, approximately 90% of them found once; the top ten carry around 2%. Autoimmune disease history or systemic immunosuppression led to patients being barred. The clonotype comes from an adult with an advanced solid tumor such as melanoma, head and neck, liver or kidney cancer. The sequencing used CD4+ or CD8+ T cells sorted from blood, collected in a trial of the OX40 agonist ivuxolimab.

Here the CDR3 DNA reads TGTGCCAGTAGTACCCCCGGGACTCTATATGGCTACACCTTC. Its protein product is CASSTPGTLYGYTF. This rearrangement joins TRBV19 to TRBJ1-2; D is possibly TRBD1 (5 bases). Trimming took 4 bases from V and 5 from J, leaving 14 bases between them. This CDR3 has 14 residues. Germline V gene data show CDR1 as LNHDA and CDR2 as SQIVND (reference sequence).